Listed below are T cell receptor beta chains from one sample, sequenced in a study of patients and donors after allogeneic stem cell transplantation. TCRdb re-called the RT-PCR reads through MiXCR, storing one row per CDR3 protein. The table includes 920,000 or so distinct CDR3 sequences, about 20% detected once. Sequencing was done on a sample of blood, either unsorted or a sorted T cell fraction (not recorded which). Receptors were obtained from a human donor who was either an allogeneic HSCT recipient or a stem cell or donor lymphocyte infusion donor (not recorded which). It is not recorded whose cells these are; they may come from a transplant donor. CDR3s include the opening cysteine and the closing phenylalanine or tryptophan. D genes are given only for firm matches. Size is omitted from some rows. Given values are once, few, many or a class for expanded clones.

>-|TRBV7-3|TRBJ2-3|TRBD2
CASSLRVSGRPDTQYF
TGTGCCAGCAGCTTAAGGGTTAGCGGGAGGCCAGATACGCAGTATTTT
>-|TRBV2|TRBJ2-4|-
CASSEALRGAIAKNIQYF
TGTGCCAGCAGTGAAGCGCTTCGGGGGGCTATAGCCAAAAACATTCAGTACTTC
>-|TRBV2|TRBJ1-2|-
CASSEERIHGYTF
TGTGCCAGCAGTGAGGAGAGGATTCATGGCTACACCTTC
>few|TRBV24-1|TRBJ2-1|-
CATSDSWESVQQFF
TGTGCCACCAGTGATAGTTGGGAATCGGTTCAGCAGTTCTTC
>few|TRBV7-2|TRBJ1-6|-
CALGAGAIQGRSPLHF
TGTGCCCTTGGGGCAGGGGCGATCCAAGGGAGATCACCCCTCCACTTT
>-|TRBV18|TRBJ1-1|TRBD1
CASSPQTGKGAVTEAFF
TGTGCCAGCTCACCACAAACGGGTAAGGGGGCCGTCACTGAAGCTTTCTTT
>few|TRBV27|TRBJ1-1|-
CASSFRATAENTEAFF
TGTGCCAGCAGTTTTAGGGCCACGGCAGAGAACACTGAAGCTTTCTTT
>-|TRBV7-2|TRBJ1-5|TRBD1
CASSLWGQGGNQPQHF
TGTGCCAGCAGTCTCTGGGGACAGGGGGGCAATCAGCCCCAGCATTTT
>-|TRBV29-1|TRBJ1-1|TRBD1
CSVGGQQMNTEAFF
TGCAGCGTTGGGGGACAGCAAATGAACACTGAAGCTTTCTTT
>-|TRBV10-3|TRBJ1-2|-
CAISVIGYGYTF
TGTGCCATCAGTGTGATAGGCTATGGCTACACCTTC
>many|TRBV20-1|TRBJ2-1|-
CSASTSSEQFF
TGCAGTGCTAGTACCTCTTCGGAGCAGTTCTTC
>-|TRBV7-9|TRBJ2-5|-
CASGRGQDETQYF
TGTGCCTCCGGGAGAGGGCAAGACGAGACCCAGTACTTC
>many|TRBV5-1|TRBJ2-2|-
CASRTAANTGELFF
TGCGCCAGCAGGACAGCGGCGAACACCGGGGAGCTGTTTTTT
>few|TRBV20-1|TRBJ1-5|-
CSARGQGNSSNQPQHF
TGCAGTGCTAGGGGCCAGGGAAATAGTAGCAATCAGCCCCAGCATTTT
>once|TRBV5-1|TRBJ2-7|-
CASSPRAGEQYF
TGCGCCAGCAGCCCCCGGGCCGGGGAGCAGTACTTC
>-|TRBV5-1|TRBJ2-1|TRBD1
CASSLTVAQGYNEQFF
TGCGCCAGCAGCTTAACCGTTGCACAGGGGTACAATGAGCAGTTCTTC
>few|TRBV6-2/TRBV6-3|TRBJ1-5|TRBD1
CASERTGKGQPQHF
TGTGCAAGCGAGAGGACAGGGAAGGGTCAGCCCCAGCATTTT
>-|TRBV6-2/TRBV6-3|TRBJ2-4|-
CDSSIQVAKAKNIQYF
TGTGACAGCAGTATACAGGTAGCCAAGGCCAAAAACATTCAGTACTTC
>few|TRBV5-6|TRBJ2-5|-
CASSFPVQETQYF
TGTGCCAGCAGCTTCCCGGTACAAGAGACCCAGTACTTC
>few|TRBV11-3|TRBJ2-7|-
CASSLLGIPYEQYF
TGTGCCAGCAGCTTATTGGGCATCCCCTACGAGCAGTACTTC
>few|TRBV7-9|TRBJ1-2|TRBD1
CASSLRDRANYGYTF
TGTGCCAGCAGCTTGAGAGACAGGGCTAACTATGGCTACACCTTC
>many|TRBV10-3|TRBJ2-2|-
CAISEFHRDKDTGELFF
TGTGCCATCAGTGAGTTTCACCGGGACAAAGACACCGGGGAGCTGTTTTTT
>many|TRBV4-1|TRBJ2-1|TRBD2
CASSRIAGVINEQFF
TGCGCCAGCAGCCGTATAGCGGGAGTGATCAATGAGCAGTTCTTC
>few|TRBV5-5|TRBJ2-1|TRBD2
CASSLEGTSANEQFF
TGTGCCAGCAGCTTGGAAGGGACTAGCGCCAATGAGCAGTTCTTC
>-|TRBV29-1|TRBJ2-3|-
CSAVGGRATDTQYF
TGCAGCGCCGTTGGGGGACGAGCGACAGATACGCAGTATTTT
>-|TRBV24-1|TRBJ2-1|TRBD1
CATSAKGQIRYNEQFF
TGTGCCACCAGTGCTAAGGGACAGATCCGCTACAATGAGCAGTTCTTC
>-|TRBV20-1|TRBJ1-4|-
CSAKGTLNEKLFF
TGCAGTGCGAAGGGAACGCTGAATGAAAAACTGTTTTTT
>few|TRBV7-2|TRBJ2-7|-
CASSLTRGGYEQYF
TGTGCCAGCAGCTTGACTAGGGGAGGCTACGAGCAGTACTTC
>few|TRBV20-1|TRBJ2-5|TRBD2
CSAPRERGAGETQYF
TGCAGTGCCCCCCGCGAGCGGGGGGCGGGGGAGACCCAGTACTTC
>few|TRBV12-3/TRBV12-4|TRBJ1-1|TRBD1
CASSFGQGRPEAFF
TGTGCCAGCAGTTTCGGACAGGGAAGACCTGAAGCTTTCTTT
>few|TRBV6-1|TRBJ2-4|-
CASSTTSYGIQYF
TGTGCCAGCAGTACCACTAGCTACGGCATTCAGTACTTC
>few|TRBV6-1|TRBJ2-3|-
CASRSARLPSTDTQYF
TGTGCCAGCAGGTCCGCTAGACTCCCTAGCACAGATACGCAGTATTTT
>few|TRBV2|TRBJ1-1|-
CASSRGAEGTEAFF
TGTGCCAGCAGCCGGGGAGCCGAGGGGACTGAAGCTTTCTTT
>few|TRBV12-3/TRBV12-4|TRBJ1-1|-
CASSLRQMIPEAFF
TGTGCCAGCAGTTTAAGGCAGATGATACCTGAAGCTTTCTTT
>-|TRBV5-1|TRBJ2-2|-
CASSLFGDTGELFF
TGCGCCAGCAGCTTGTTTGGAGACACCGGGGAGCTGTTTTTT
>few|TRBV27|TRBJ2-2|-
CASSLLDSTGELFF
TGTGCCAGCAGTTTACTCGACAGCACCGGGGAGCTGTTTTTT
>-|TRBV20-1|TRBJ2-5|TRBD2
CSANPTSEVETQYF
TGCAGTGCTAACCCTACTAGCGAGGTCGAGACCCAGTACTTC